Below, one T cell receptor beta chain is given with its context. This specimen comes from a study of control samples from healthy donors and cancer patients. Germline V lookup: CDR1 GTSNPN, CDR2 SVGIG (reference sequence). V was pared by 0 bases and J by 6 bases, with 17 bases between. The CDR3 is 15 residues long. Clones were read by immunoSEQ multiplex PCR, and TCRdb kept only the in-frame ones, dropping some. The sample yields about 160,000 clones, 90% to 95% seen once. Sequencing was performed on PBMCs. This receptor was identified in a man aged 55 to 70 with colorectal cancer. The V gene is TRBV30, the J gene TRBJ1-2; possible D gene TRBD1, 6 bases. CDR3 DNA: TGTGCCTGGAGTGTAGGGGGTCAGATCTTAAATGGCTACACCTTC. It specifies CAWSVGGQILNGYTF.